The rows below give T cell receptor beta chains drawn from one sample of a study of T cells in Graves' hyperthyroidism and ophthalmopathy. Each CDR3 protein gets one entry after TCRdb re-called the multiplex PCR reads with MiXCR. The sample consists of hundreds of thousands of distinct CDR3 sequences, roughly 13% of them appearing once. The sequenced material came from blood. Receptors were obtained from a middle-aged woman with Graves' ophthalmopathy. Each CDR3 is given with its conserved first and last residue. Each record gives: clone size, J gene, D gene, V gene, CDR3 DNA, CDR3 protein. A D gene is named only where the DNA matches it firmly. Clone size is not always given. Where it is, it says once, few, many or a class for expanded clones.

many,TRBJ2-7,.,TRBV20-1,TGCAGTGCTAGAGATAACCAGGGTGGGTACGAGCAGTACTTC,CSARDNQGGYEQYF
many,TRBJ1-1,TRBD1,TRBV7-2,TGTGCCAGCAGCTTATGGGACAGAGGGATGAACACTGAAGCTTTCTTT,CASSLWDRGMNTEAFF
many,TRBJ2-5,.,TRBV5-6,TGTGCCAGCAGCTTTTCTCCGAGGGAGACCCAGTACTTC,CASSFSPRETQYF
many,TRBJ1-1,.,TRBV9,TGTGCCAGCAGCGTTGGGGGGAGCCACACTGAAGCTTTCTTT,CASSVGGSHTEAFF
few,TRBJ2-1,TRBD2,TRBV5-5,TGTGCCAGCAGCCCCTCCGGGGGGAGCTCCTACAATGAGCAGTCCTTC,CASSPSGGSSYNEQSF
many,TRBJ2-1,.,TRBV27,TGTGCCAGCTCCGGACAGATATACAATGAGCAGTTCTTC,CASSGQIYNEQFF
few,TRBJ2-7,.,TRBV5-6,TGTGCCAGCAGCTTGTGTTGCCGGGAGTCCTACGAGCAGTACTTC,CASSLCCRESYEQYF
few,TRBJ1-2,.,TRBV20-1,TGCAGTGCTTACAGGGCCTATGGCTACACCTTC,CSAYRAYGYTF
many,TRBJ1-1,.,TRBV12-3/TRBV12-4,TGTGCCAGCAGTTTATCAGGGGCCGCGGAAGCTTTCTTT,CASSLSGAAEAFF
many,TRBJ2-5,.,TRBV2,TGTGCCAGCAGTGAGATCAGAGAGACCCAGTACTTC,CASSEIRETQYF
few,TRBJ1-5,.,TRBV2,TGTGCCAGCAGTGAATCAGGGCCTAGCAATCAGCCCCAGCATTTT,CASSESGPSNQPQHF
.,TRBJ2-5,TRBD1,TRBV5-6,TGTGCCAGCAGCGACGCCGGGACAGGGGAAGAGACCCAGTACTTC,CASSDAGTGEETQYF
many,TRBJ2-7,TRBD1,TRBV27,TGTGCCAGCAGTTACCGGGGACAGAACTACGAGCAGTACTTC,CASSYRGQNYEQYF
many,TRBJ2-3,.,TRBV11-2,TGTGCCAGCAGCTTGGGGCGGGTTTCCACAGATACGCAGTATTTT,CASSLGRVSTDTQYF
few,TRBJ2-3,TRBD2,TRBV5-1,TGCGCCAGCAGCCCGACTAGCGGGATATATACGCAGTATTTT,CASSPTSGIYTQYF
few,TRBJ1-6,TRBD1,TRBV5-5,TGTGCCAGCAGCTTTTTACCGACAGGGGTTAATTCACCCCTCCACTTT,CASSFLPTGVNSPLHF
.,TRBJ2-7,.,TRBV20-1,TGCAGTGCTAGTGAGGGTTTCTCCTACGAGCAGTACTTC,CSASEGFSYEQYF
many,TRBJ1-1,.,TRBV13,TGTGCCAGCAGCTTCACGGGACTAAGGAACACTGAAGCTTTCTTT,CASSFTGLRNTEAFF
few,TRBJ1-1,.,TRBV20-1,TGCAGTGCTAGTCACTACCGGAGCACTGAAGCTTTCTTT,CSASHYRSTEAFF
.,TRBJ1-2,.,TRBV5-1,TGCGCCAGCAGTCACGGTTCGGTTGGCTACACCTTC,CASSHGSVGYTF
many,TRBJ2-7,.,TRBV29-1,TGCAGCGTGGCCTTGGGGCAGGGCTACGAGCAGTACTTC,CSVALGQGYEQYF
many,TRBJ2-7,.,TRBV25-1,TGTGCCAGCAGTCCCCGGGCAGGGACCTACGAGCAGTACTTC,CASSPRAGTYEQYF
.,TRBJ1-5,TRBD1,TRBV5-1,TGCGCCAGCAGCGAAGGGGGCTTGAGGCAGCCCCAGCATTTT,CASSEGGLRQPQHF
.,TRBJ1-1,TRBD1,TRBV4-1,TGCGCCAGCAGCCGCCCGACAGGGCAAACTTCGAGCACTGAAGCTTTCTTT,CASSRPTGQTSSTEAFF
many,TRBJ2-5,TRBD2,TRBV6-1,TGTGCCAGCAGTACGAGGACTAGCGGGACACAAGAGACCCAGTACTTC,CASSTRTSGTQETQYF
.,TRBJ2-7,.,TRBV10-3,TGTGCCATCAGTGTAGGGACAAAGGACTCCTACGAGCAGTACTTC,CAISVGTKDSYEQYF
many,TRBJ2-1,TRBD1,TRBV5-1,TGCGCCAGCAGCTTGGAGGGACAGGTCTACAATGAGCAGTTCTTC,CASSLEGQVYNEQFF
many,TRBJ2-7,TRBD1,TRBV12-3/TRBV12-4,TGTGCCAGCAGCAAGGACAGGGTGGTTCGCTACGAGCAGTACTTC,CASSKDRVVRYEQYF
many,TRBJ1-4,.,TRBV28,TGTGCCAGCAGTAAACCGGGACTCATTAATGAAAAACTGTTTTTT,CASSKPGLINEKLFF
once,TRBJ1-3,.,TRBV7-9,TGTGCCAGCAGCTTAGCGCTAAGAAACACCATATATTTT,CASSLALRNTIYF
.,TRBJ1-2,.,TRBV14,TGTGCCAGCAGCCAAGACGGCACCGGGGTTGGCTACACCTTC,CASSQDGTGVGYTF
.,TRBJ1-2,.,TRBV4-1,TGCGCCAGCAGCCAATCTCTCTTGGGAGCCTATGGCTACACCTTC,CASSQSLLGAYGYTF
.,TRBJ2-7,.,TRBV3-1,TGTGCCAGCAGCCAAGTCCTGGGCTCCTACGAGCAGTACTTC,CASSQVLGSYEQYF
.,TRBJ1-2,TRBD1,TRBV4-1,TGCGCCAGCAGCCAAGATCACAGGGGAGTGGCTAACTATGGCTACACCTTC,CASSQDHRGVANYGYTF
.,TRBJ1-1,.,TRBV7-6,TGTGCCAGCAGCTCCGGAGGGATGATTACTGAAGCTTTCTTT,CASSSGGMITEAFF
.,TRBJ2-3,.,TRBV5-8,TGTGCCAGCAGCTTTCGAGGGAGTGTTGGAGATACGCAGTATTTT,CASSFRGSVGDTQYF
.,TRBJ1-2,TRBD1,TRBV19,TGTGCCAGTACCGGGACAGGCTATGGCTACACCTTC,CASTGTGYGYTF
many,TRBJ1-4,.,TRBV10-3,TGTGCCATCAGTGATGCAGGGGCAACTAATGAAAAACTGTTTTTT,CAISDAGATNEKLFF
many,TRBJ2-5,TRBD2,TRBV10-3,TGTGCCATCAGTAGACTAGCGGGGAGCCAAGAGACCCAGTACTTC,CAISRLAGSQETQYF
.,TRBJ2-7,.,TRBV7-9,TGTGCCAGCAGCTCTTACAAAAAAATCACAGGTGCTCAAGCCTACGAGCAGTACTTC,CASSSYKKITGAQAYEQYF
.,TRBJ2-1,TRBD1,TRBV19,TGTGCCAGTAGGCCCCGGGACAGAAGCAATGAGCAGTTCTTC,CASRPRDRSNEQFF
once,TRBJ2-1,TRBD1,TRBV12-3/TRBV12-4,TGTGCCAGCAGTCGATGGGACAGAAACAATGAGCAGTTCTTC,CASSRWDRNNEQFF